The 2 T cell receptor beta chains listed next were all sequenced from one sample in a study of response to subunit inactivated influenza vaccine. TCRdb independently ran MiXCR on the RT-PCR reads; one entry per CDR3 protein. The table has 530,000 or so distinct CDR3 sequences, around 15% seen once; the top ten hold around 10%. This sample comprised PBMCs from blood, obtained roughly 12 days after vaccination. These receptors were collected from a man in his fifties who received an inactivated influenza vaccine.

Only a few counts were recorded for this clonotype. V and J are TRBV5-1 and TRBJ2-7, with D perhaps matching TRBD2 (7 bases). From germline, CDR1 is SGHRS and CDR2 YFSETQ. This CDR3 region has 14 residues. The V gene lost 0 bases and the J gene lost 5 bases, with 12 bases spanning the gap. CDR3 DNA sequence: TGCGCCAGCAGCTTGGTAGGGGGGGGCGACGAGCAGTACTTC. This encodes CASSLVGGGDEQYF.

The J gene is TRBJ2-7, the V gene TRBV18; tentatively, D is TRBD2 (5 bases). The CDR3 consists of 14 residues. Germline-derived CDR1 and CDR2 are KGHSH and LQKENI. The V gene lost 1 base and the J gene lost 6 bases, with 13 bases spanning the gap. The CDR3 nucleotides are TGTGCCAGCTCACCACTCATACGGGGTCGCGAGCAGTACTTC. This translates into CASSPLIRGREQYF.